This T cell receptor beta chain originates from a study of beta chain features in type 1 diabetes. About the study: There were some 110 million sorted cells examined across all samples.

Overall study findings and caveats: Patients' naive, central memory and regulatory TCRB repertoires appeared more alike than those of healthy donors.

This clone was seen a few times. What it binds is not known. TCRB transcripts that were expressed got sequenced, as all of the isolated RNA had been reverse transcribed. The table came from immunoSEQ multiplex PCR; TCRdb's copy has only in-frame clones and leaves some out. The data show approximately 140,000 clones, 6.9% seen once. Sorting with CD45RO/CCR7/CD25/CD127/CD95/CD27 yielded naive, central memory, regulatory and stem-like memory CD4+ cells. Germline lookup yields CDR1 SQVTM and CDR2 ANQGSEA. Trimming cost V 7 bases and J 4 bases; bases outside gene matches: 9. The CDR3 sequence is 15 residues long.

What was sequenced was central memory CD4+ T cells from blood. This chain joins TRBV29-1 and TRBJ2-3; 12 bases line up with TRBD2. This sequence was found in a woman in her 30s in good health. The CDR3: CSGTPSGRAADTQYF. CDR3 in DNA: TGCAGCGGTACCCCTAGCGGGAGGGCCGCAGATACGCAGTATTTT.